The 5 T cell receptor beta chains reported below all come from one sample, sequenced in a study of OX40 agonist ivuxolimab in advanced cancers. Here immunoSEQ multiplex PCR was the method, and the copy in TCRdb shows in-frame clones only, minus some. Altogether 70,000 or so clones are present, roughly 87% being singletons, with the ten largest covering 1.3%. Specimen: CD4+ or CD8+ T cells sorted from blood, collected in a trial of the OX40 agonist ivuxolimab. The receptors come from an adult with an advanced solid tumor such as melanoma, head and neck, liver or kidney cancer.

The gene calls are TRBV11-2 and TRBJ1-1, with D tentatively TRBD1 (5 bases). Per germline, CDR1 SGHAT and CDR2 FQNNGV. Trimming shortened V by 6 bases and J by 5 bases, and 7 bases separated the two germline ends. This CDR3 comprises 11 residues. This CDR3 reads CASRRGTEAFF. The DNA of the CDR3 is TGTGCCAGCAGGAGGGGTACTGAAGCTTTCTTT.

This chain connects TRBV6-6 to TRBJ1-1; 7 bases agree with TRBD1. Germline lookup yields CDR1 MNHNY and CDR2 SVGAGI (reference sequence). Trimming took 10 bases from V and 5 from J; bases not matched to a gene: 4. CDR3 length: 11 amino acids. CDR3 amino acids: CAINRGTEAFF. The CDR3 DNA reads as TGTGCCATCAACAGGGGAACTGAAGCTTTCTTT.

This chain joins TRBV9 and TRBJ2-7; the D is unclear. The CDR3 sequence is 15 residues long. V lost 0 bases and J lost 5, with 15 bases in between. Germline V gene sequence: CDR1 SGDLS, CDR2 YYNGEE. The CDR3 region is CASSVGVWETNEQYF. CDR3 bases: TGTGCCAGCAGCGTAGGTGTCTGGGAAACTAACGAGCAGTACTTC.

The count of this clone is one. The chain couples TRBV7-9 to TRBJ1-1; no definite D call. Trimming removed 5 bases from V and 8 bases from J, with 12 bases in between. CDR1 is SEHNR, CDR2 FQNEAQ, per germline (reference sequence). CDR3 length equals 12 residues. The CDR3, as DNA: TGTGCCAGCAGCCCACTATACCTAGAAGCTTTCTTT. Protein sequence: CASSPLYLEAFF. Using reference TRBV7-9 and TRBJ1-1 for the parts outside the CDR3, the full variable domain is DTGVSQNPRHKITKRGQNVTFRCDPISEHNRLYWYRQTLGQGPEFLTYFQNEAQLEKSRLLSDRFSAERPKGSFSTLEIQRTEQGDSAMYLCASSPLYLEAFFGQGTRLTVV.

The gene calls are TRBV29-1 and TRBJ1-4; D unclear. V gave up 6 bases and J gave up 4 bases, with 12 bases separating them. CDR1 is SQVTM and CDR2 is ANQGSEA in the germline V gene. This CDR3 spans 13 amino acids. CDR3 in DNA: TGCAGCGTGGAGGTACAGAATAATGAAAAACTGTTTTTT. Protein: CSVEVQNNEKLFF.